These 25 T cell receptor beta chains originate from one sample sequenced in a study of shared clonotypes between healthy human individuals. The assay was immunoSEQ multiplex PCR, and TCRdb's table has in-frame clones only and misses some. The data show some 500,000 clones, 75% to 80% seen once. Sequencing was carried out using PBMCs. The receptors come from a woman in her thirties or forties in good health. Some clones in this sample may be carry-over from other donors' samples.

CDR3 region: CSVVSAGGWGETQYF. In DNA form, the CDR3 reads TGCAGCGTTGTGTCGGCGGGAGGGTGGGGAGAGACCCAGTACTTC. The genes are TRBV29-1 and TRBJ2-5; TRBD2 aligns across 9 bases. The CDR3 loop spans 15 amino acids. In germline, CDR1 is SQVTM, CDR2 ANQGSEA. V lost 4 bases, J lost 4 bases, and 10 bases stayed unmatched. The full variable domain, in which reference TRBV29-1 and TRBJ2-5 provide the parts outside the CDR3, is SAVISQKPSRDICQRGTSLTIQCQVDSQVTMMFWYRQQPGQSLTLIATANQGSEATYESGFVIDKFPISRPNLTFSTLTVSNMSPEDSSIYLCSVVSAGGWGETQYFGPGTRLLVL.

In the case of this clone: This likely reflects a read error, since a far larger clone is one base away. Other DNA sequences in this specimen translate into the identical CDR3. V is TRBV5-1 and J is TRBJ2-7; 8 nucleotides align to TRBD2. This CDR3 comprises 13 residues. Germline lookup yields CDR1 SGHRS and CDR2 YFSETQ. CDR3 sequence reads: CASSGTSSYEQYF. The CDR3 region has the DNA TGCGCCAGCAGCGGGACTAGTAGCTACGAGCAGTACTTT.

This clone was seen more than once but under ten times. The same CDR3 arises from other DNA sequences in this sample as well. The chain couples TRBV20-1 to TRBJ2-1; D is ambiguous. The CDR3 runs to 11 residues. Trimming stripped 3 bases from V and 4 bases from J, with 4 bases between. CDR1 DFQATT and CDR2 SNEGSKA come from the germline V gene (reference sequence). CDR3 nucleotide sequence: TGCAGTGCTAGGTCGTACAATGAGCAGTTCTTC. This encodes CSARSYNEQFF.

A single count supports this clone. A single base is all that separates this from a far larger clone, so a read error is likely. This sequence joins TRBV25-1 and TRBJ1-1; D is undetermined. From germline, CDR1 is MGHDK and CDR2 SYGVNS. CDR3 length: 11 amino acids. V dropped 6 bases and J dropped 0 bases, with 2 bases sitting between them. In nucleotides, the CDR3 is TGTGCCAGCAGGATGAACACTGAAGCTTTCTTT. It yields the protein CASRMNTEAFF.

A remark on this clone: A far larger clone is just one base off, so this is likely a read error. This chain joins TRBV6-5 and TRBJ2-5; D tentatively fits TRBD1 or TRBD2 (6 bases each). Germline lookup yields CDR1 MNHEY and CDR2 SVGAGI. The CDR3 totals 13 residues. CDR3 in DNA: TGTGCCAGCAGCCTTGTGGGGGGCTACGAGCAGCACTTC. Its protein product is CASSLVGGYEQHF.

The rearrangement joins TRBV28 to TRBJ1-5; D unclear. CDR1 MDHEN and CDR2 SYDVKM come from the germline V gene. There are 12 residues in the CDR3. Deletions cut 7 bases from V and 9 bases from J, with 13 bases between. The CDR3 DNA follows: TGTGCCAGCACCTTCAACGGGTTGCCCCAGCATTTT. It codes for CASTFNGLPQHF.

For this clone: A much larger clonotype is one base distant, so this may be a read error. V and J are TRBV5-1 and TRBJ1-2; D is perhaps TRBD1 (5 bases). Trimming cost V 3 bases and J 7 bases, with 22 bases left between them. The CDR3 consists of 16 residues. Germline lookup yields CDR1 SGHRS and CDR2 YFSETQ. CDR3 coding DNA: TGCGCCAGCAGCTCCAACCCGGGACGGGGACGCGGTGGCTACACCTTC. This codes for CASSSNPGRGRGGYTF.

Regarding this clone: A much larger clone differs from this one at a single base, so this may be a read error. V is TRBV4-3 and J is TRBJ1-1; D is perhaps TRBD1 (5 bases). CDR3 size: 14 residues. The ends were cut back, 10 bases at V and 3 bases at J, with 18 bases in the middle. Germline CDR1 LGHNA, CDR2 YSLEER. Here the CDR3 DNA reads TGCGCCAACAGACCCGCGGGGGGGTACACTGAAGCTTTCTTT. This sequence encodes CANRPAGGYTEAFF.

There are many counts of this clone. This CDR3 reads CASSLQRTAGTEAFF. The CDR3 coding sequence is TGCGCCAGCAGCTTGCAGCGGACCGCCGGCACTGAAGCTTTCTTT. V gene TRBV5-1 combines with J gene TRBJ1-1; D not resolved. The CDR3 consists of 15 residues. Germline V lookup: CDR1 SGHRS, CDR2 YFSETQ. Trimming pared 1 base from V and 4 bases from J, leaving 14 bases between. The full variable domain, its missing parts supplied by reference TRBV5-1 and TRBJ1-1, is KAGVTQTPRYLIKTRGQQVTLSCSPISGHRSVSWYQQTPGQGLQFLFEYFSETQRNKGNFPGRFSGRQFSNSRSEMNVSTLELGDSALYLCASSLQRTAGTEAFFGQGTRLTVV.

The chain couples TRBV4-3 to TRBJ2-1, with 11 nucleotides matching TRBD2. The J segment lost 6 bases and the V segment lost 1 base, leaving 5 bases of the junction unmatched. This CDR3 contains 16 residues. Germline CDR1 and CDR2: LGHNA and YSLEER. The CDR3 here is CASSQVITSGSNEQFF. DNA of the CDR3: TGCGCCAGCAGCCAAGTAATCACTAGCGGGAGCAATGAGCAGTTCTTC.

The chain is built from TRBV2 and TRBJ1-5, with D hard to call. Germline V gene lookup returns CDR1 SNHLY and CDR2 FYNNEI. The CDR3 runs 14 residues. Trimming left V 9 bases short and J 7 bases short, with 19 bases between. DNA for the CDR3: TGTGCCAGTGTTGGACCGAGCCCGGACCAGCCCCAGCATTTT. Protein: CASVGPSPDQPQHF.

Here the CDR3 reads CASTGRADQETQYF. The CDR3 DNA reads as TGTGCCAGTACCGGGCGGGCCGACCAAGAGACCCAGTACTTC. The chain joins TRBV19 to TRBJ2-5, with D possibly matching TRBD2 (5 bases). Germline V lookup: CDR1 LNHDA, CDR2 SQIVND (reference sequence). The V end was cut by 7 bases, the J end by 0 bases, with 12 bases between. There are 14 residues in the CDR3.

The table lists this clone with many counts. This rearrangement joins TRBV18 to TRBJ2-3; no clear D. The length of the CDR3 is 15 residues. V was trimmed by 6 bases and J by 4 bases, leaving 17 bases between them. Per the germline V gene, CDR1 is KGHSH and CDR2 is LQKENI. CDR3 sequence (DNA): TGTGCCAGCTCGACCACTCAGCTGCAGGCAGATACGCAGTATTTT. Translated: CASSTTQLQADTQYF.

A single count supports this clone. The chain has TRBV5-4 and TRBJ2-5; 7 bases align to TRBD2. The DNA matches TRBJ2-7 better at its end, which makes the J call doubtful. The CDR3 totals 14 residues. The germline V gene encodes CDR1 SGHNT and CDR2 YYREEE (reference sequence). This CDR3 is CASIGLESFNEQYF. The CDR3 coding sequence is TGTGCCAGCATCGGACTAGAAAGTTTCAACGAGCAGTACTTC.

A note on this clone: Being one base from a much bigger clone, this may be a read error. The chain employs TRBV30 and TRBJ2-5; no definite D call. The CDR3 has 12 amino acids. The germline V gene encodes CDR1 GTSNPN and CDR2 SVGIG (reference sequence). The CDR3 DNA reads TGTGCCTGGAGGTTTCCAGAAGAGGCCCAGTACTTC. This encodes CAWRFPEEAQYF.

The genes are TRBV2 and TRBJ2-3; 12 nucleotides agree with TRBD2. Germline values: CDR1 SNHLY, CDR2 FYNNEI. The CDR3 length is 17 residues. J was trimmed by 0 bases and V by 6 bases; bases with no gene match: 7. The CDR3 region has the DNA TGTGCCAGCAGCGTCCTAGCGGGAGGGCCGAGCACAGATACGCAGTATTTT. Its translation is CASSVLAGGPSTDTQYF. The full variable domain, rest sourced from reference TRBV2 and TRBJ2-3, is EPEVTQTPSHQVTQMGQEVILRCVPISNHLYFYWYRQILGQKVEFLVSFYNNEISEKSEIFDDQFSVERPDGSNFTLKIRSTKLEDSAMYFCASSVLAGGPSTDTQYFGPGTRLTVL.

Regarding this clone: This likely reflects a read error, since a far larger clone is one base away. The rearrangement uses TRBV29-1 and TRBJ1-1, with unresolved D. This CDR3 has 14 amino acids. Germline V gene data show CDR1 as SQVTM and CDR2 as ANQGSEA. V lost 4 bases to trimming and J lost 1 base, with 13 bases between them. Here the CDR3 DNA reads TGCAGCGTTGCCTCCGTGGCGTCGAACACTGAAGCTTTCTTT. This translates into CSVASVASNTEAFF.

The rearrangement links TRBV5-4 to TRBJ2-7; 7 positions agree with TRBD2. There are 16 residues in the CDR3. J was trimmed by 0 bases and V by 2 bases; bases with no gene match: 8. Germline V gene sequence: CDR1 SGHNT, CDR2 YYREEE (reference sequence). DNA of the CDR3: TGTGCCAGCAGCTTCGGGGGGATGCCGGGCTCCTACGAGCAGTACTTC. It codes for CASSFGGMPGSYEQYF.

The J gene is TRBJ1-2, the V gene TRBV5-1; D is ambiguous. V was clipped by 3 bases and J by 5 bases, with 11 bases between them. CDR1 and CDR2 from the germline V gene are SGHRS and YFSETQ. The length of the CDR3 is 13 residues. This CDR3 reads CASSSQELYGYTF. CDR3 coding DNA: TGCGCCAGCAGCTCCCAGGAATTGTATGGCTACACCTTC.

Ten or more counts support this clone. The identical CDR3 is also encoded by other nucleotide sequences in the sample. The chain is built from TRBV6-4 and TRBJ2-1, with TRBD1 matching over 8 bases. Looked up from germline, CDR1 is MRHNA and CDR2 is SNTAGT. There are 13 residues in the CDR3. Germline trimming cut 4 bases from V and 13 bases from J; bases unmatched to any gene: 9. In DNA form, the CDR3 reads TGTGCCAGCAGTGCCGAAATGGGACAGGTCCAGTTCTTC. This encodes CASSAEMGQVQFF.

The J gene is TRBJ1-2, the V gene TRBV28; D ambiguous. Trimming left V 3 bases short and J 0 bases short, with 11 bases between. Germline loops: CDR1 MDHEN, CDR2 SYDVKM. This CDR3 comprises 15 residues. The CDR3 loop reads CASSLLPETNYGYTF. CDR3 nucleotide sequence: TGTGCCAGCAGTTTGCTCCCAGAGACTAACTATGGCTACACCTTC.

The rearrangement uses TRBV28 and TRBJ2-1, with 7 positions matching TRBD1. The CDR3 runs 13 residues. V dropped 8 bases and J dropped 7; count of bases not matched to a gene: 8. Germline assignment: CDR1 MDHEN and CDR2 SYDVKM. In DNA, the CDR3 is TGTGCCAGCGGGATACAGGGGTTTAATGAGCAGTTCTTC. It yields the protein CASGIQGFNEQFF. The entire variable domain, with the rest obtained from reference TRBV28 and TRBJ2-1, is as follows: DVKVTQSSRYLVKRTGEKVFLECVQDMDHENMFWYRQDPGLGLRLIYFSYDVKMKEKGDIPEGYSVSREKKERFSLILESASTNQTSMYLCASGIQGFNEQFFGPGTRLTVL.

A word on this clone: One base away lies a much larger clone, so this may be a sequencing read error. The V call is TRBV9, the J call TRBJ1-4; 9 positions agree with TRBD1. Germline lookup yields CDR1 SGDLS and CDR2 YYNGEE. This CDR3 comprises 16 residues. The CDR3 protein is CAGSSHTGGGEEKLFF. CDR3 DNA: TGTGCCGGCAGCTCCCACACAGGGGGCGGTGAGGAAAAACTGTTTTTT.

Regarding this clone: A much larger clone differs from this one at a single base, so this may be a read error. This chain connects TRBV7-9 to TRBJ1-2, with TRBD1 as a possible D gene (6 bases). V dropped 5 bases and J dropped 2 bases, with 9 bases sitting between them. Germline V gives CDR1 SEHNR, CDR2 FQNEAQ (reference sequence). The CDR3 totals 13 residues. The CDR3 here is CASSHGGNYGYTF. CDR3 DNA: TGTGCCAGCAGCCACGGGGGCAACTATGGCTACACCTTC.

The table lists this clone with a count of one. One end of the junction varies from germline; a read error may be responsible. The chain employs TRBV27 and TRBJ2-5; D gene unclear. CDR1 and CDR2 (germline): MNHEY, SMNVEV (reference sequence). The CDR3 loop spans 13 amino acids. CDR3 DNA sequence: TGTGCCAGCAGTTTAGGGCCCGAATCGACCAAGTACTTC. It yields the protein CASSLGPESTKYF.